The 3 T cell receptor beta chains below come from one sample, sequenced in a study of blood T cell repertoires in COVID-19. Method: immunoSEQ multiplex PCR; TCRdb's copy keeps in-frame clones and lacks some. The sample records 200,000 or so clones, roughly 90% being singletons. Input material: peripheral blood. The receptors here all came from a man aged 40-55 years with active or convalescent COVID-19.

This clone was seen repeatedly, ten times or more. This chain connects TRBV19 to TRBJ1-6; tentatively, D is TRBD1 (5 bases). Trimming took 7 bases from V and 9 from J, leaving 16 bases between them. This CDR3 region has 14 residues. CDR1 is LNHDA, CDR2 SQIVND, per germline (reference sequence). The CDR3 DNA sequence: TGTGCCAGTACCCGATCGGGGGGAGGTTCACCCCTCCACTTT. The encoded protein is CASTRSGGGSPLHF.

The chain links TRBV30 to TRBJ2-7, with 11 bases that match TRBD1. Germline V CDR1 and CDR2: GTSNPN, SVGIG (reference sequence). This CDR3 comprises 15 residues. The junction had 6 bases not matched to a gene; V was cut back by 2 bases and J by 3 bases. CDR3 sequence (DNA): TGTGCCTGGAGTAGCCGGGACAGGGGGGTCTACGAGCAGTACTTC. It codes for CAWSSRDRGVYEQYF.

The chain's CDR3 is CATSDRKGGNQPQHF. The CDR3 coding sequence is TGTGCCACCAGTGACCGGAAAGGAGGGAATCAGCCCCAGCATTTT. J is TRBJ1-5 and V is TRBV24-1; unclear D gene. Germline V gene data show CDR1 as KGHDR and CDR2 as SFDVKD. Deletions cut 4 bases from V and 4 bases from J, with 13 bases between. This CDR3 is 15 amino acids long.